This T cell receptor (beta chain) was recorded in a study of shared clonotypes between healthy human individuals. Whole-study context: Samples came from a couple of female and three male donors aged 18 to 49.

This table comes from immunoSEQ multiplex PCR, and its TCRdb copy is limited to in-frame clones, with some not included. The sample carries roughly 2.5 million clones, just over 90% recorded once. Within Nashville, Tennessee resided all donors, each a Caucasian adult. As for this clone: Its specificity is unknown.

Notes on the study in general: Clonotypes shared by all four sorted-subset donors had higher generation probabilities than non-shared clonotypes. A generally larger estimated richness was seen in naive subsets than in memory subsets.

Germline CDR1 and CDR2: SGHRS and YFSETQ. The CDR3 runs to 16 residues. V gave up 4 bases and J gave up 5 bases; unmatched junction bases: 9. The rearrangement uses TRBV5-1 and TRBJ1-1; TRBD1 matches at 12 bases. The clonotype was recovered from a man in his late teens or twenties in good health. The sequenced sample was naive CD4+ T cells sorted from blood. Subset reported: CD45RA+ positively selected. The CDR3 reads CASSTGTGGVRTEAFF. In DNA, the CDR3 is TGCGCCAGCAGCACAGGGACAGGGGGCGTTCGTACTGAAGCTTTCTTT.